What follows are 15 T cell receptor beta chains derived from one specimen sequenced in a study of control samples from healthy donors and cancer patients. TCRdb's table, derived via immunoSEQ multiplex PCR, lists solely in-frame clones and lacks some. In the table there are under 85,000 clones, around four fifths of which are singletons. Specimen: PBMCs. Every receptor here comes from a woman in her 50s with lung cancer.

The gene calls are TRBV3-1 (or the pseudogene TRBV3-2) and TRBJ2-2; D gene ambiguous. The CDR3 totals 15 residues. The germline V and J ends were trimmed by 4 bases and 5 bases, with 14 bases remaining between them. The germline gives CDR1 LGHDT, CDR2 YNNKEL (reference sequence). The DNA for the CDR3 is TGTGCCAGCAGCCTGGAAGACTGGCGAACCGGGGAGCTGTTTTTT. It is translated as CASSLEDWRTGELFF.

This CDR3 is CASSPTGGEGRPLHF. CDR3 nucleotide sequence: TGCGCCAGCAGCCCCACAGGGGGAGAGGGGAGACCCCTCCACTTT. The chain combines TRBV5-1 with TRBJ1-6; 8 bases match TRBD1. J was trimmed by 12 bases and V by 4 bases; bases with no gene match: 12. Per the germline V gene, CDR1 is SGHRS and CDR2 is YFSETQ. CDR3 length equals 15 residues. The whole variable domain, filled in from reference TRBV5-1 and TRBJ1-6, reads KAGVTQTPRYLIKTRGQQVTLSCSPISGHRSVSWYQQTPGQGLQFLFEYFSETQRNKGNFPGRFSGRQFSNSRSEMNVSTLELGDSALYLCASSPTGGEGRPLHFGNGTRLTVT.

The V gene is TRBV7-2, the J gene TRBJ1-1; D call uncertain. Germline lookup yields CDR1 SGHTA and CDR2 FQGNSA. Trimming removed 5 bases from V and 0 bases from J, with 10 bases in between. CDR3 length equals 14 residues. The CDR3 coding sequence is TGTGCCAGCAGCCTCGATGGGGTGAACACTGAAGCTTTCTTT. Its translation is CASSLDGVNTEAFF. Combining the CDR3 with reference TRBV7-2 and TRBJ1-1 gives the whole variable domain GAGVSQSPSNKVTEKGKDVELRCDPISGHTALYWYRQSLGQGLEFLIYFQGNSAPDKSGLPSDRFSAERTGGSVSTLTIQRTQQEDSAVYLCASSLDGVNTEAFFGQGTRLTVV.

The chain combines TRBV5-1 with TRBJ2-5, with D possibly TRBD2 on 6 matching bases. The CDR3 has 15 amino acids. Germline loops: CDR1 SGHRS, CDR2 YFSETQ. V was trimmed by 4 bases and J by 5 bases, leaving 18 bases between them. The CDR3 nucleotides read TGCGCCAGCAGCCTAGATTCAGGGAGGTGGGAGACCCAGTACTTC. Translating it yields CASSLDSGRWETQYF. Full variable domain (rest looked up from reference TRBV5-1 and TRBJ2-5): KAGVTQTPRYLIKTRGQQVTLSCSPISGHRSVSWYQQTPGQGLQFLFEYFSETQRNKGNFPGRFSGRQFSNSRSEMNVSTLELGDSALYLCASSLDSGRWETQYFGPGTRLLVL.

This chain uses TRBV7-2 with TRBJ1-2; D is ambiguous. The ends were cut back, 1 base at V and 8 bases at J, with 8 bases in the middle. In germline, CDR1 is SGHTA, CDR2 FQGNSA. CDR3 size: 12 residues. DNA for the CDR3: TGTGCCAGCAGCTTAGTGGAGGAGGGCTACACCTTC. This codes for CASSLVEEGYTF.

Of note for this clone: This specimen includes other DNA sequences encoding the same CDR3. The rearrangement uses TRBV28 and TRBJ2-6; unclear D gene. The germline V gene encodes CDR1 MDHEN and CDR2 SYDVKM. Between the trimmed V and J ends, which lost 4 bases and 0 bases, there was a span of 13 bases. The CDR3 runs 17 residues. Here the CDR3 DNA reads TGTGCCAGCAGTTCCCCAAGGCAGCCCTCTGGGGCCAACGTCCTGACTTTC. Translating gives CASSSPRQPSGANVLTF.

This rearrangement joins TRBV7-3 to TRBJ1-2; a weak D match, TRBD1 (5 bases). The V gene lost 5 bases and the J gene lost 2 bases, with 12 bases spanning the gap. Germline V gene data show CDR1 as SGHTA and CDR2 as FQGTGA. The CDR3 sequence is 14 residues long. CDR3 sequence reads: CASSHSEGNYGYTF. CDR3 DNA: TGTGCCAGCAGCCACAGTGAGGGGAACTATGGCTACACCTTC. The full variable domain, its missing parts supplied by reference TRBV7-3 and TRBJ1-2, is GAGVSQTPSNKVTEKGKYVELRCDPISGHTALYWYRQSLGQGPEFLIYFQGTGAADDSGLPNDRFFAVRPEGSVSTLKIQRTERGDSAVYLCASSHSEGNYGYTFGSGTRLTVV.

This clone came up once. The chain carries TRBV5-6 and TRBJ2-3; 8 bases fit TRBD1. The V gene's germline CDR1 is SGHDT and CDR2 YYEEEE. The CDR3 runs 15 residues. With 4 bases clipped from V and 0 bases from J, the junction kept 4 bases outside the gene matches. As DNA, the CDR3 is TGTGCCAGCAGCGCGGGGACAGGTAGCACAGATACGCAGTATTTT. The encoded protein is CASSAGTGSTDTQYF.

The CDR3 loop reads CASSGRDREIEEKLFF. CDR3 DNA sequence: TGTGCCAGCAGTGGTCGGGACAGGGAGATCGAAGAAAAACTGTTTTTT. The chain combines TRBV2 with TRBJ1-4; 9 bases fit TRBD1. The ends lost 4 bases at V and 8 bases at J; junction bases unmatched: 11. The CDR3 extends over 16 amino acids. The V gene's germline CDR1 is SNHLY and CDR2 FYNNEI.

The chain couples TRBV29-1 to TRBJ1-4; D is unresolved. This CDR3 contains 11 residues. Trimming took off 6 bases at V and 8 bases at J, with 10 bases between the two ends. The germline gives CDR1 SQVTM, CDR2 ANQGSEA. The chain's CDR3 is CSVTREEKLFF. In nucleotides, the CDR3 is TGCAGCGTGACCCGGGAGGAAAAACTGTTTTTT.

This clone was seen more than once but under ten times. The chain couples TRBV7-9 to TRBJ1-2; D is unclear. CDR1 and CDR2 from the germline V gene are SEHNR and FQNEAQ (reference sequence). Trimming took off 1 base at V and 8 bases at J, with 11 bases between the two ends. The CDR3 covers 13 residues. DNA for the CDR3: TGTGCCAGCAGCTTAGGGGCGCAGCTCGGCTACACCTTC. Amino acids: CASSLGAQLGYTF.

The V call is TRBV7-9, the J call TRBJ1-4, with D hard to call. With 3 bases removed from V and 11 bases from J, the gap between germline ends came to 10 bases. The CDR3 consists of 12 residues. Per germline, CDR1 SEHNR and CDR2 FQNEAQ (reference sequence). The CDR3 DNA follows: TGTGCCAGCAGCTTCCCCCAGGATAAACTGTTTTTT. Protein product: CASSFPQDKLFF. Full variable domain (missing parts from reference TRBV7-9 and TRBJ1-4): DTGVSQNPRHKITKRGQNVTFRCDPISEHNRLYWYRQTLGQGPEFLTYFQNEAQLEKSRLLSDRFSAERPKGSFSTLEIQRTEQGDSAMYLCASSFPQDKLFFGSGTQLSVL.

The gene calls are TRBV7-7 and TRBJ2-7; 7 bases are a match to TRBD1. CDR1 is SSHAT and CDR2 is FNYEAQ in the germline V gene (reference sequence). V shed 5 bases, J shed 5 bases, and the junction held 6 bases outside the gene matches. The CDR3 extends over 13 amino acids. This CDR3 is CASSATGRNEQYF. The CDR3 coding sequence is TGTGCCAGCAGCGCGACAGGGAGAAACGAGCAGTACTTC. Using reference TRBV7-7 and TRBJ2-7 for the parts outside the CDR3, the full variable domain is GAGVSQSPRYKVTKRGQDVTLRCDPISSHATLYWYQQALGQGPEFLTYFNYEAQPDKSGLPSDRFSAERPEGSISTLTIQRTEQRDSAMYRCASSATGRNEQYFGPGTRLTVT.

The rearrangement uses TRBV7-2 and TRBJ1-5; D call uncertain. Trimming left V 1 base short and J 5 bases short, with 9 bases between. Germline loops: CDR1 SGHTA, CDR2 FQGNSA. The CDR3 has 14 residues. The CDR3 region is CASSLGEYHQPQHF. DNA for the CDR3: TGTGCCAGCAGCTTAGGCGAGTACCATCAGCCCCAGCATTTT.

The V call is TRBV19, the J call TRBJ2-1; 8 bases agree with TRBD2. The germline V gene has CDR1 LNHDA and CDR2 SQIVND (reference sequence). V trimming: 3 bases; J trimming: 1 base; junction bases outside the gene matches: 8. The CDR3 is 17 amino acids. This CDR3 is CASSMRGVGLSYNEQFF. The CDR3 DNA sequence: TGTGCCAGTAGTATGCGGGGGGTCGGACTTTCCTACAATGAGCAGTTCTTC.